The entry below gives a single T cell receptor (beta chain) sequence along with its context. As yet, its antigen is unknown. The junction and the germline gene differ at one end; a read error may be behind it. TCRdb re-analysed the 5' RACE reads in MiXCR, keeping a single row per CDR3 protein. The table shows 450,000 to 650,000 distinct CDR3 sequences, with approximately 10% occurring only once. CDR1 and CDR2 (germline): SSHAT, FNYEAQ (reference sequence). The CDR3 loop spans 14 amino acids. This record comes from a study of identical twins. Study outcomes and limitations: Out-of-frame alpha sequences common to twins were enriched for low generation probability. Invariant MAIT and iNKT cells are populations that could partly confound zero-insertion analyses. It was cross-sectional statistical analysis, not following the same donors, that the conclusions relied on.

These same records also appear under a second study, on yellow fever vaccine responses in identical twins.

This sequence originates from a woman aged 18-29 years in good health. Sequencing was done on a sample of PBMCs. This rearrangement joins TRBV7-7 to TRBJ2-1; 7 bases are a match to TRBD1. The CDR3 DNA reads TGTGCTAGCAGCCCCACAGGGGATCGTGGTGAGCAGTTCTTC. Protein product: CASSPTGDRGEQFF.